The 7 T cell receptor beta chains in this list originate from one sample, sequenced in a study of blood T cell repertoires in COVID-19. Produced via immunoSEQ multiplex PCR; TCRdb's table is partial and in-frame only. The sample shows 150,000 or so clones, about 80% of them seen only once. The sequencing sample was made of peripheral blood. Receptors originate from a woman aged 80 or over with acute or convalescent COVID-19.

The V and J genes are TRBV27 and TRBJ2-1, with TRBD2 matching 7 bases. Germline CDR1 reads MNHEY; CDR2 reads SMNVEV (reference sequence). The CDR3 consists of 16 residues. Trimming at V came to 7 bases and at J to 7 bases, leaving 16 bases not matched to a gene. The CDR3: CASTQTSLGYVNEQFF. The CDR3 nucleotides are TGTGCCAGCACCCAGACTAGCCTTGGGTATGTTAATGAGCAGTTCTTC.

This sequence joins TRBV19 and TRBJ1-1; 10 bases are shared with TRBD1. CDR1 and CDR2 from the germline V gene are LNHDA and SQIVND (reference sequence). The CDR3 has 13 amino acids. Trimming cost V 6 bases and J 7 bases; bases outside gene matches: 5. This CDR3 is CASRTGGLGEAFF. The CDR3 DNA reads as TGTGCCAGTAGGACAGGGGGCTTGGGTGAAGCTTTCTTT. Combining the CDR3 with reference TRBV19 and TRBJ1-1 gives the whole variable domain DGGITQSPKYLFRKEGQNVTLSCEQNLNHDAMYWYRQDPGQGLRLIYYSQIVNDFQKGDIAEGYSVSREKKESFPLTVTSAQKNPTAFYLCASRTGGLGEAFFGQGTRLTVV.

This chain links TRBV19 with TRBJ2-2; possible D gene TRBD1, 6 bases. This CDR3 contains 16 residues. The germline gives CDR1 LNHDA, CDR2 SQIVND (reference sequence). Trimming removed 7 bases from V and 2 bases from J, with 17 bases in between. CDR3 sequence (DNA): TGTGCCAGTATTCCACAGGGACGGACTAACACCGGGGAGCTGTTTTTT. Protein: CASIPQGRTNTGELFF. Variable domain in full (rest from reference TRBV19 and TRBJ2-2): DGGITQSPKYLFRKEGQNVTLSCEQNLNHDAMYWYRQDPGQGLRLIYYSQIVNDFQKGDIAEGYSVSREKKESFPLTVTSAQKNPTAFYLCASIPQGRTNTGELFFGEGSRLTVL.

The genes are TRBV7-2 and TRBJ1-3, with D possibly being TRBD1 (5 bases). Germline loops: CDR1 SGHTA, CDR2 FQGNSA. V was trimmed by 5 bases and J by 0 bases, leaving 17 bases between them. The CDR3 totals 17 residues. The CDR3 DNA follows: TGTGCCAGCAGCCCAATGGGGGGAGGCTACTCTGGAAACACCATATATTTT. Translated, it gives CASSPMGGGYSGNTIYF.

J is TRBJ1-2 and V is TRBV5-4; maybe TRBD1 (5 bases). V was pared by 2 bases and J by 1 base, with 9 bases between. The CDR3 runs 14 residues. Germline CDR1 and CDR2: SGHNT and YYREEE (reference sequence). The CDR3 nucleotides read TGTGCCAGCAGCTTCACAGGCTTTAACTATGGCTACACCTTC. Translation: CASSFTGFNYGYTF.

The chain combines TRBV21-1 with TRBJ1-5; TRBD1 was called by the table and not checked on the DNA. TRBV21-1 is a pseudogene. The CDR3 has 19 residues. The CDR3 DNA reads as TGTGCCAGCAGCAAAGACCGGCCAGGGGATGGGAAGGGCAATCAGCCCCAGCATTTT. Encoded protein: CASSKDRPGDGKGNQPQHF.

V usage is TRBV10-3 and J usage is TRBJ1-2; unclear D gene. V lost 1 base and J 7 bases, leaving 10 bases between the germline ends. CDR1 and CDR2 from the germline V gene are ENHRY and SYGVKD. The CDR3 spans 13 residues. CDR3 amino acids: CAISEFRGIGYTF. CDR3 in DNA: TGTGCCATCAGTGAGTTTAGAGGAATTGGCTACACCTTC.